These T cell receptor beta chains were read from a single sample in a study of blood T cells in healthy people across ages. MiXCR was run by TCRdb on the 5' RACE reads, yielding one entry per CDR3 protein. This sample has 500,000 to 600,000 distinct CDR3 sequences, with 27% found just once. The sample was blood. The receptor set was obtained from a woman aged 70-85 years in good health. CDR3s include the opening cysteine and the closing phenylalanine or tryptophan. The order of the fields is CDR3 DNA, CDR3 protein, V gene, D gene, clone size, J gene. The D gene is left open where the match is weak. Not all rows give a size; the values are once, few, many and, for expanded clones, a class.

DNA: TGTGCCAGCAGCTTATCTGAACGAATTCAAACCGGGGAGCTGTTTTTT; CDR3: CASSLSERIQTGELFF; V: TRBV11-1; D: -; size: -; J: TRBJ2-2
DNA: TGTGCCAGCAGCCTAACAGAACAAGAGACCCAGTACTTC; CDR3: CASSLTEQETQYF; V: TRBV14; D: -; size: few; J: TRBJ2-5
DNA: TGCGCCAGCAGCTTGGTAGCCTCAGGTACTTACACCTCTGGGGCCAACGTCCTGACTTTC; CDR3: CASSLVASGTYTSGANVLTF; V: TRBV5-1; D: -; size: few; J: TRBJ2-6
DNA: TGTGCCACCAGCAGAGACCAGCGGTCCTCCTACGAGCAGTACTTC; CDR3: CATSRDQRSSYEQYF; V: TRBV15; D: -; size: few; J: TRBJ2-7
DNA: TGCAGTGCTAGATTCCGGGACAGGGGTTTTCAAGAGACCCAGTACTTC; CDR3: CSARFRDRGFQETQYF; V: TRBV20-1; D: TRBD1; size: few; J: TRBJ2-5
DNA: TGTGCCAGCAGCTTGGACAGGGGGGACATTCAGTACTTC; CDR3: CASSLDRGDIQYF; V: TRBV7-2; D: TRBD1; size: few; J: TRBJ2-4
DNA: TGTGCCAGCAGCTTACCCCCAGGGACTGAAGCTTTCTTT; CDR3: CASSLPPGTEAFF; V: TRBV7-9; D: -; size: -; J: TRBJ1-1
DNA: TGCAGCGTTGATGTGGGGGGGTACGAGCAGTACTTC; CDR3: CSVDVGGYEQYF; V: TRBV29-1; D: TRBD2; size: -; J: TRBJ2-7
DNA: TGTGCCAGCAGTGATTACGGGGTCAACTATGGCTACACCTTC; CDR3: CASSDYGVNYGYTF; V: TRBV2; D: -; size: -; J: TRBJ1-2
DNA: TGTGCCAGCAGCCAGAGACTAGCGGGGTCCGAACACAATGAGCAGTTCTTC; CDR3: CASSQRLAGSEHNEQFF; V: TRBV7-6; D: TRBD2; size: few; J: TRBJ2-1
DNA: TGTGCCAGCAGCCACCCTGAAAGGGGACGACCCCTCCACTTT; CDR3: CASSHPERGRPLHF; V: TRBV3-1; D: -; size: -; J: TRBJ1-6
DNA: TGTGCCAGCAGTCAATCTTACGGAGAGACCCAGTACTTC; CDR3: CASSQSYGETQYF; V: TRBV6-4; D: -; size: few; J: TRBJ2-5
DNA: TGCGCCACCAGTGATCCCGGGACAGGGGGGGATACGCAGTATTTT; CDR3: CATSDPGTGGDTQYF; V: TRBV24-1; D: TRBD1; size: -; J: TRBJ2-3
DNA: TGTGCCAGCAGCCAGGGACAGAACTATGGCTACACCTTC; CDR3: CASSQGQNYGYTF; V: TRBV4-3; D: TRBD1; size: many; J: TRBJ1-2
DNA: TGTGCCAGCACCCCTAACTCTGGAAACACCATATATTTT; CDR3: CASTPNSGNTIYF; V: TRBV6-6; D: -; size: few; J: TRBJ1-3
DNA: TGTGCCAGCAGAGGAGGGACAGGGACTAATTCACCCCTCCACTTT; CDR3: CASRGGTGTNSPLHF; V: TRBV27; D: TRBD1; size: -; J: TRBJ1-6
DNA: TGTGCCAGCAGTGAGACAGGGATTACTGGCTACACCTTC; CDR3: CASSETGITGYTF; V: TRBV12-3/TRBV12-4; D: TRBD1; size: few; J: TRBJ1-2
DNA: TGTGCCAGCAGCCAGGGACCCCTTTGGTCCTACGAGCAGTACTTC; CDR3: CASSQGPLWSYEQYF; V: TRBV14; D: -; size: -; J: TRBJ2-7
DNA: TGTGCCAGCAGAGCAAATCGGGAGGTTGTTCCTTCACCCCTCCACTTT; CDR3: CASRANREVVPSPLHF; V: TRBV6-2/TRBV6-3; D: -; size: -; J: TRBJ1-6
DNA: TGCGCCAGCAGCTCGAGCGGGGGCCCCGGATCCAGCCAAGAGACCCAGTACTTC; CDR3: CASSSSGGPGSSQETQYF; V: TRBV5-1; D: TRBD2; size: -; J: TRBJ2-5
DNA: TGTGCCAGCAGTTACTCTGGAGAGACAGATACGCAGTATTTT; CDR3: CASSYSGETDTQYF; V: TRBV6-2/TRBV6-3; D: -; size: -; J: TRBJ2-3
DNA: TGTGCCTGGAGATGGGGCCGAGGAGAGACCCAGTACTTC; CDR3: CAWRWGRGETQYF; V: TRBV30; D: -; size: -; J: TRBJ2-5
DNA: TGCAGCGGACTTGATCGCTCCTACAATGAGCAGTTCTTC; CDR3: CSGLDRSYNEQFF; V: TRBV20-1; D: -; size: -; J: TRBJ2-1
DNA: TGTGCCAGCAGTGAATCGGGGAGATCCGGGGAGCTGTTTTTT; CDR3: CASSESGRSGELFF; V: TRBV2; D: -; size: few; J: TRBJ2-2
DNA: TGCAGTGCTAGGTTGACCGCTAACACCATATATTTT; CDR3: CSARLTANTIYF; V: TRBV20-1; D: -; size: few; J: TRBJ1-3
DNA: TGTGCCAGCAGCTTAAAGGCTAGCGTACAAGAGACCCAGTACTTC; CDR3: CASSLKASVQETQYF; V: TRBV7-9; D: -; size: -; J: TRBJ2-5
DNA: TGTGCCAGCACGCCCGGCGGGGGGGCCAAAGATACGCAGTATTTT; CDR3: CASTPGGGAKDTQYF; V: TRBV12-3/TRBV12-4; D: TRBD2; size: few; J: TRBJ2-3
DNA: TGCAGCGTTGAAGATACAGGGGGCGCGACTGAAGCTTTCTTT; CDR3: CSVEDTGGATEAFF; V: TRBV29-1; D: TRBD1; size: many; J: TRBJ1-1
DNA: TGTGCCAGCACCGTGGGACAGGGTGCGACGTATGGCTACACCTTC; CDR3: CASTVGQGATYGYTF; V: TRBV2; D: TRBD1; size: -; J: TRBJ1-2
DNA: TGTGCCAGCAGTAGCGACAGGCTGATAAACTATGGCTACACCTTC; CDR3: CASSSDRLINYGYTF; V: TRBV6-1; D: -; size: once; J: TRBJ1-2
DNA: TGTGCCAGCAGCTCGAGGAGGCCCCAAGAGACCCAGTACTTC; CDR3: CASSSRRPQETQYF; V: TRBV11-2; D: -; size: many; J: TRBJ2-5
DNA: TGCAGTGCTAGAGGGACTAGCGGGCGAGTCAAGACAGATACGCAGTATTTT; CDR3: CSARGTSGRVKTDTQYF; V: TRBV20-1; D: TRBD2; size: few; J: TRBJ2-3
DNA: TGTGCCAGCAGCCAGGGGGTTGGGGCCAACGTCCTGACTTTC; CDR3: CASSQGVGANVLTF; V: TRBV9; D: TRBD1; size: -; J: TRBJ2-6
DNA: TGTGCCAGCAGACGCGGGGAAGAGCAGTACTTC; CDR3: CASRRGEEQYF; V: TRBV6-5; D: -; size: few; J: TRBJ2-7
DNA: TGCAGTGTAAGGGGGGGGCCTATCCCAGATACGCAGTATTTT; CDR3: CSVRGGPIPDTQYF; V: TRBV20-1; D: -; size: -; J: TRBJ2-3
DNA: TGTGCCACCTCCCGAGGGGGAGAGACCGGGGAGCTGTTTTTT; CDR3: CATSRGGETGELFF; V: TRBV5-4; D: -; size: once; J: TRBJ2-2
DNA: TGTGCCAGCGGTACGACCGCAGATACGCAGTATTTT; CDR3: CASGTTADTQYF; V: TRBV28; D: -; size: -; J: TRBJ2-3
DNA: TGTGCCAGCAGCCTGCCGCCGGGGGGGAATTCACCCCTCCACTTT; CDR3: CASSLPPGGNSPLHF; V: TRBV7-2; D: -; size: -; J: TRBJ1-6
DNA: TGTGCCAGCAGTCCACCCAACAGAGGCCCACCACAGTATTTT; CDR3: CASSPPNRGPPQYF; V: TRBV27; D: -; size: few; J: TRBJ2-3
DNA: TGCAGTGCCGGGAGAGGGGCGGTAGAGCAGTACTTC; CDR3: CSAGRGAVEQYF; V: TRBV20-1; D: -; size: few; J: TRBJ2-7
DNA: TGCGCCAGCAGCTTGCAGGGGGCAGACGAGCAGTTCTTC; CDR3: CASSLQGADEQFF; V: TRBV5-1; D: TRBD1; size: many; J: TRBJ2-1